A single sample gave rise to the 25 T cell receptor beta chains below, sequenced in a study of OX40 agonist ivuxolimab in advanced cancers. Here immunoSEQ multiplex PCR was the method, and the copy in TCRdb shows in-frame clones only, minus some. The table records around 44,000 clones, approximately 87% of them present only once. Specimen: CD4+ or CD8+ T cells sorted from blood, collected in a trial of the OX40 agonist ivuxolimab. These receptor sequences come from an adult with an advanced solid tumor such as melanoma, head and neck, liver or kidney cancer.

This clone appeared a single time. V usage is TRBV6-6 and J usage is TRBJ2-4, with a weak D call TRBD2 (7 bases). This CDR3 spans 16 amino acids. V lost 8 bases and J 2 bases, leaving 19 bases between the germline ends. Germline CDR1 is MNHNY and CDR2 is SVGAGI (reference sequence). The CDR3 spells CASCPMGGATKNIQYF. The CDR3 DNA reads as TGTGCCAGCTGCCCAATGGGGGGGGCGACCAAAAACATTCAGTACTTC.

The chain uses TRBV7-2 and TRBJ1-1; no firm D call. The CDR3 has 13 residues. Germline V gives CDR1 SGHTA, CDR2 FQGNSA. Deletions cut 1 base from V and 0 bases from J, with 3 bases between. CDR3 DNA: TGTGCCAGCAGCTTAGAAATGAACACTGAAGCTTTCTTT. This gives the protein CASSLEMNTEAFF.

The chain carries TRBV6-5 and TRBJ1-1; 9 bases are shared with TRBD1. This CDR3 is built from 13 residues. CDR1 MNHEY and CDR2 SVGAGI come from the germline V gene. V shed 6 bases and J 3 bases; nucleotides not matched to a gene: 2. The CDR3 loop reads CASSRQGDTEAFF. CDR3 nucleotide sequence: TGTGCCAGCAGCAGACAGGGGGACACTGAAGCTTTCTTT.

The chain links TRBV11-2 to TRBJ1-6; 11 nucleotides match TRBD1. J gave up 0 bases and V 7 bases, and 11 bases lay outside the gene matches. In germline, CDR1 is SGHAT, CDR2 FQNNGV. CDR3 length equals 19 residues. The CDR3 bases are TGTGCCAGCACCGCCCGCGGACAGGGGGCGAGCTCCTATAATTCACCCCTCCACTTT. This gives the protein CASTARGQGASSYNSPLHF.

This clone was found a few times. The CDR3 coding sequence is TGTGCCAGCAGGTATTCCCTAGCAGGGTCAGGTGAGACCCAGTACTTC. The encoded protein is CASRYSLAGSGETQYF. The chain uses TRBV2 and TRBJ2-5, with D perhaps being TRBD1 or TRBD2 (5 bases each). The length of the CDR3 is 16 residues. V lost 6 bases to trimming and J lost 5 bases, with 22 bases between them. Germline V lookup: CDR1 SNHLY, CDR2 FYNNEI.

V gene TRBV5-4 combines with J gene TRBJ1-2, with a tentative D call TRBD1 (5 bases). CDR1 is SGHNT, CDR2 YYREEE, per germline (reference sequence). Deletions cut 2 bases from V and 8 bases from J, with 19 bases between. The CDR3 is 15 amino acids. The DNA of the CDR3 is TGTGCCAGCAGCTTTGGCTCCAGGGTTTATATAGGCTACACCTTC. The encoded protein is CASSFGSRVYIGYTF.

The gene calls are TRBV5-6 and TRBJ2-1; 9 nucleotides agree with TRBD2. CDR3 length: 16 amino acids. V shed 3 bases and J 5 bases; nucleotides not matched to a gene: 9. CDR1 is SGHDT, CDR2 YYEEEE, per germline. DNA for the CDR3: TGTGCCAGCAGCTCGCTGACTAGCGGAGGCCACAATGAGCAGTTCTTC. Translating gives CASSSLTSGGHNEQFF.

This chain connects TRBV4-1 to TRBJ1-2; possible D gene TRBD1, 5 bases. The germline V and J ends were trimmed by 4 bases and 8 bases, with 23 bases remaining between them. CDR1 is MGHRA and CDR2 is YSYEKL in the germline V gene. The CDR3 extends over 16 amino acids. The CDR3 DNA reads as TGCGCCAGCAGCCCCCAAGGGGAGGGGAGGTTGATCGGCTACACCTTC. Its protein product is CASSPQGEGRLIGYTF.

This sequence joins TRBV7-9 and TRBJ2-1; no firm D call. The CDR3 loop spans 16 amino acids. Trimming took 5 bases from V and 2 from J, leaving 16 bases between them. Germline CDR1 is SEHNR and CDR2 is FQNEAQ (reference sequence). For the CDR3, the DNA is TGTGCCAGCAGCCCTATTTACAGCAACCCCTACAATGAGCAGTTCTTC. Encoded protein: CASSPIYSNPYNEQFF.

The chain employs TRBV6-1 and TRBJ1-5; weak D call: TRBD1 (5 bases). There are 13 residues in the CDR3. The V and J ends lost 5 bases and 6 bases respectively, with 11 bases between them. CDR1 is MNHNS, CDR2 SASEGT, per germline. CDR3 coding DNA: TGTGCCAGCAGTCGGCAGGGAGGTCAGCCCCAGCATTTT. Translation gives CASSRQGGQPQHF.

This chain connects TRBV19 to TRBJ2-3; D uncertain. Germline V gene sequence: CDR1 LNHDA, CDR2 SQIVND (reference sequence). This CDR3 comprises 15 residues. V lost 1 base and J 0 bases, leaving 8 bases between the germline ends. The CDR3, as DNA: TGTGCCAGTAGTATAGGGAAAACTAGCACAGATACGCAGTATTTT. Amino acid sequence: CASSIGKTSTDTQYF.

The chain uses TRBV30 and TRBJ1-1, with 10 positions matching TRBD1. The CDR3 loop spans 13 amino acids. V dropped 5 bases and J dropped 5; count of bases not matched to a gene: 5. CDR1 is GTSNPN and CDR2 is SVGIG in the germline V gene (reference sequence). The CDR3 nucleotides are TGTGCCTGGGGCCGGGACAGGGGTACTGAAGCTTTCTTT. This sequence encodes CAWGRDRGTEAFF.

V usage is TRBV5-1 and J usage is TRBJ1-1; weak D call: TRBD1 (5 bases). Per germline, CDR1 SGHRS and CDR2 YFSETQ. V was clipped by 6 bases and J by 2 bases, with 17 bases between them. The length of the CDR3 is 15 residues. The CDR3 is CASTDGRGGNTEAFF. In DNA form, the CDR3 reads TGCGCCAGCACCGATGGACGGGGGGGAAACACTGAAGCTTTCTTT.

This chain links TRBV6-1 with TRBJ2-7; D is perhaps TRBD1 (6 bases). From germline, CDR1 is MNHNS and CDR2 SASEGT. V was cut by 3 bases and J by 7 bases, with 13 bases left in between. This CDR3 has 13 residues. This chain's CDR3 is CASSDPGVAEQYF. The CDR3 coding sequence is TGTGCCAGCAGTGACCCAGGGGTCGCGGAGCAGTACTTC.

This clone showed up just a few times. This rearrangement joins TRBV6-5 to TRBJ1-4; maybe TRBD1 (6 bases). The germline V and J ends were trimmed by 4 bases and 4 bases, with 13 bases remaining between them. The CDR3 totals 15 residues. CDR1 is MNHEY and CDR2 is SVGAGI in the germline V gene. CDR3 amino acids: CASSLQGTFNEKLFF. CDR3 DNA: TGTGCCAGCAGTTTACAGGGAACCTTTAATGAAAAACTGTTTTTT.

This chain joins TRBV7-2 and TRBJ1-5, with TRBD1 matching over 9 bases. The V gene end was trimmed by 4 bases and the J gene end by 7 bases; junction bases not matched to a gene: 8. Germline V gene sequence: CDR1 SGHTA, CDR2 FQGNSA. The CDR3 runs 15 residues. Here the CDR3 DNA reads TGTGCCAGCAGCTACAAACAGGGGGCGGTCCAGCCCCAGCATTTT. Amino acid sequence: CASSYKQGAVQPQHF.

The chain couples TRBV6-6 to TRBJ2-7; the D is unclear. Germline V CDR1 and CDR2: MNHNY, SVGAGI (reference sequence). The length of the CDR3 is 14 residues. With 8 bases removed from V and 7 bases from J, the gap between germline ends came to 21 bases. CDR3 in DNA: TGTGCCAGCTCGGTGGGCCAGAGGTTTGAGGAGCAGTACTTC. Its translation: CASSVGQRFEEQYF.

For the CDR3, the DNA is TGTGCCACCAGCAGAGATTGGGACAGACGGATCTACGAGCAGTACTTC. Translating gives CATSRDWDRRIYEQYF. This chain joins TRBV15 and TRBJ2-7; TRBD1 matches at 7 bases. Looked up from germline, CDR1 is LNHNV and CDR2 is YYDKDF (reference sequence). CDR3 length equals 16 residues. The V gene end was trimmed by 0 bases and the J gene end by 3 bases; junction bases not matched to a gene: 8.

The chain links TRBV7-8 to TRBJ2-3, with D possibly being TRBD1 or TRBD2 (7 bases each). Looked up from germline, CDR1 is SGHVS and CDR2 is FQNEAQ. The V and J ends lost 4 bases and 6 bases respectively, with 23 bases between them. The CDR3 consists of 17 residues. The CDR3 region is CASSSPRREGARDTQYF. Written as DNA, the CDR3 is TGTGCCAGCAGCTCCCCGCGAAGGGAGGGGGCTAGGGATACGCAGTATTTT.

The V gene is TRBV29-1, the J gene TRBJ2-7, with D maybe TRBD2 (7 bases). Trimming took 6 bases from V and 2 from J, leaving 11 bases between them. Germline-derived CDR1 and CDR2 are SQVTM and ANQGSEA. The CDR3 spans 12 residues. The CDR3 here is CSVSGDTYEQYF. The CDR3, as DNA: TGCAGCGTCAGCGGGGACACCTACGAGCAGTACTTC.

The rearrangement uses TRBV19 and TRBJ2-3, with TRBD2 matching 8 bases. V shed 3 bases and J 0 bases; nucleotides not matched to a gene: 8. CDR1 is LNHDA and CDR2 is SQIVND in the germline V gene (reference sequence). This CDR3 is built from 17 residues. This CDR3 reads CASSMDGGASSTDTQYF. The CDR3, as DNA: TGTGCCAGTAGTATGGACGGGGGGGCCTCCAGCACAGATACGCAGTATTTT.

The V call is TRBV7-9, the J call TRBJ1-2; D is unresolved. Germline CDR1 SEHNR, CDR2 FQNEAQ (reference sequence). CDR3 size: 14 residues. V lost 1 base and J 7 bases, leaving 13 bases between the germline ends. The DNA of the CDR3 is TGTGCCAGCAGCTTAGTGTCCGACGGTCCTGGCTACACCTTC. Amino acid sequence: CASSLVSDGPGYTF.

The chain carries TRBV12-5 and TRBJ1-3; the D is unclear. V was cut by 0 bases and J by 4 bases, with 10 bases left in between. CDR3 size: 15 residues. From germline, CDR1 is LGHNT and CDR2 FRNRAP. The CDR3 bases are TGTGCTAGTGGTTTGGTAGTTGGAGGGGGAAACACCATATATTTT. This encodes CASGLVVGGGNTIYF.

The chain links TRBV6-1 to TRBJ2-2; 11 nucleotides match TRBD2. Trimming at V came to 6 bases and at J to 1 base, leaving 1 base not matched to a gene. The CDR3 is 15 amino acids. Per germline, CDR1 MNHNS and CDR2 SASEGT. CDR3 bases: TGTGCCAGCAGCGGACTAGCGGGGAACACCGGGGAGCTGTTTTTT. Translated, it gives CASSGLAGNTGELFF.

The chain has TRBV2 and TRBJ1-3; no definite D call. V lost 1 base and J 4 bases, leaving 8 bases between the germline ends. CDR1 and CDR2 (germline): SNHLY, FYNNEI. The CDR3 has 14 residues. CDR3 amino acids: CASSEGNPGNTIYF. The CDR3 coding sequence is TGTGCCAGCAGTGAAGGGAACCCCGGAAACACCATATATTTT.